This T cell receptor (beta chain) was sequenced during a study of T cell responses to AZD1222 COVID-19 vaccine (dated by TCRdb to 2020 to 2022). Notes on the research overall: AZD1222 recipients given second doses at about 4 weeks or at about 12 weeks were pooled, since spike-specific TCR depth and breadth were not found to differ between the two schedules. TCR sequencing was performed for about 250 trial participants, of whom 200 to 220 were given two doses of AZD1222 and approximately 25 were given two doses of MenACWY control vaccine. Trial participants were enrolled by age into subgroups of 18-55, 56-69 and 70-plus years, and about 150, 27 and 61 TCR-sequenced participants, respectively, were included in these subgroups.

As to this clone: The target of this receptor is not known. No much larger clone exists at a distance of one base, and base qualities are not known.

In light of the paper, this sample's time point label describes: baseline before first vaccination. The vaccinee samples were drawn from two UK trials, COV001 and COV002, one of which was a single-blind randomized controlled phase 2/3 trial testing AZD1222 (ChAdOx1 nCoV-19) in healthy adults. Trial participant PBMC samples were collected at day 0 and day 28 after the second dose for TCRbeta chain sequencing. Broader findings and caveats from the paper: Because no samples from the day 14 peak response were available, repertoires could be characterized only after the peak T cell response. Participants were mostly white British, with more females than males. The authors suggested clonal diversity may have been underestimated. Conclusions about previously exposed vaccinees were limited because only six AZD1222 recipients were SARS-CoV-2 seropositive at baseline. Vaccine-associated CD4 TCRs spanned the whole spike protein, with dominant responses in regions 160-218 and 743-854. Reportedly, almost half of the unique spike-specific TCRs recognized epitopes lying outside the regions that are mutated in the B.1.351 and B.1.1.7 variants. In the small 56-69-year group, the increase in depth fell short of significance, most likely because of low power. After two AZD1222 doses, spike-specific TCR breadth and depth were significantly higher than at day 0 and than in MenACWY recipients.

The CDR3 regions of human TCRbeta chains were analyzed by immunosequencing. The published analysis was carried out like this. TCRs in the repertoires were matched against a reference library of SARS-CoV-2-specific TCRs that had been generated with the MIRA antigen-specificity platform. Breadth was defined as the fraction of unique TCRs that were SARS-CoV-2-associated. Depth was defined as the fraction of total T cells that were SARS-CoV-2-associated. Using the MIRA data, each spike-specific TCR was mapped to the spike region that the TCR reacts to and placed in a CD4 or CD8 class. Log10-transformed breadth and depth values were compared by one-way ANOVA with Sidak's multiple comparisons tests. The clones in this table, taken by TCRdb from immuneACCESS, are in-frame only. Not every clone is retained; where verified, under half of the shortfall comes from an unresolved V gene, and the cause of the rest is unknown. V, J and clone size were drawn from that table, and D and trimming were deduced from the DNA. The sample table records 130,000 to 150,000 clones; 85% to 90% of these occur just once. In total, the top ten clones hold approximately 6% of the sample.

Including cysteine and phenylalanine, the CDR3 has 13 amino acids. Only the CDR3 portion is preserved as DNA: 39 bases, with reading frame beginning at the first base. Looking up the germline V gene yields CDR1 KGHDR and CDR2 SFDVKD. V is shortened by 3 bases, J by 5 bases, and the region joining them spans 9 bases. Recombination joined TRBV24-1 with TRBJ1-1, with the D gene call left open. The receptor was derived from an adult in good health. The sequences come from peripheral blood, collected on day 0 of AZD1222 vaccination. The nucleotide sequence is TGTGCCACCAGTGATATTGGAGAAACTGAAGCTTTCTTT. Its protein reads: CATSDIGETEAFF.